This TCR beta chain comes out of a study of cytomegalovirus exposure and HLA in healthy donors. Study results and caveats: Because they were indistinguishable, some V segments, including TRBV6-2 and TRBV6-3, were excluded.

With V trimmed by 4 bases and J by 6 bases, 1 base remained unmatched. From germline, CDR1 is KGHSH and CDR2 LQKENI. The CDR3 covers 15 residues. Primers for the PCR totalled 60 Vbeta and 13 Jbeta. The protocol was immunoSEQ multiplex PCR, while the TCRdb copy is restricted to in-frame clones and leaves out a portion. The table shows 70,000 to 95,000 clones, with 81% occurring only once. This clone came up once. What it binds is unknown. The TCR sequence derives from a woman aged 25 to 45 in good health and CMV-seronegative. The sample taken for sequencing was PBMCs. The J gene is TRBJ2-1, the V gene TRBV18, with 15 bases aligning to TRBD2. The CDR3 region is CASSRGLAGGNEQFF. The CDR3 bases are TGTGCCAGCTCACGGGGACTAGCGGGAGGCAATGAGCAGTTCTTC.